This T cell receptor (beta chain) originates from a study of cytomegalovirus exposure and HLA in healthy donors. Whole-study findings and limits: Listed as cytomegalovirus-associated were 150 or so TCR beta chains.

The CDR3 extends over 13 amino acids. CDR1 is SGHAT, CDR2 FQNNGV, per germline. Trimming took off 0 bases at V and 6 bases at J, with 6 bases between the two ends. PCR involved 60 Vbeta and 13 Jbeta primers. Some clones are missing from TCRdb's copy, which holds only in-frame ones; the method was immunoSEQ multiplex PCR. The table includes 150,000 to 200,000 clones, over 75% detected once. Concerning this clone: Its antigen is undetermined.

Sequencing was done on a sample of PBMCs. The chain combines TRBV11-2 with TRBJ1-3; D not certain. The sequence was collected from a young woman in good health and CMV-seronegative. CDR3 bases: TGTGCCAGCAGCTTAGACTTTTTAAACACCATATATTTT. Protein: CASSLDFLNTIYF.